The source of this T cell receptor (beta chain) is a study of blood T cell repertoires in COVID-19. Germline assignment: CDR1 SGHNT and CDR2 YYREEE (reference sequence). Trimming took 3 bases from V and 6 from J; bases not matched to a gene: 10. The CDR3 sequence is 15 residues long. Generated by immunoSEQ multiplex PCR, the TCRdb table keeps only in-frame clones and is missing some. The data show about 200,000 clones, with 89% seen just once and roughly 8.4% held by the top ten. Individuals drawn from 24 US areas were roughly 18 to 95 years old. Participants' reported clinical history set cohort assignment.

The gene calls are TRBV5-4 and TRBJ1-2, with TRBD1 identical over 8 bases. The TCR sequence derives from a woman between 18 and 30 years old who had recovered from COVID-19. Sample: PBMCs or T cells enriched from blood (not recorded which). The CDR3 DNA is TGTGCCAGCAGCTCCGAAGACAGGGGCCGACATGGCTACACCTTC. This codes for CASSSEDRGRHGYTF.